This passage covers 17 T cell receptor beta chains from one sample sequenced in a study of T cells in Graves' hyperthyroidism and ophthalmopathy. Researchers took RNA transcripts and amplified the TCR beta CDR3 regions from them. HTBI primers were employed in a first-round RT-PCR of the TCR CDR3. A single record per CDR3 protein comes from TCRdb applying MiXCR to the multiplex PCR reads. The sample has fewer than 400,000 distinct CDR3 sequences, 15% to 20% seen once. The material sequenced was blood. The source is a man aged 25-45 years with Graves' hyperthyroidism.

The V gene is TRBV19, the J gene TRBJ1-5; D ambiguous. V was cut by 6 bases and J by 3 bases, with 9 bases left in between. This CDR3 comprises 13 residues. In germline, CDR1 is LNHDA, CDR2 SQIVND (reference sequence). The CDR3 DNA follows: TGTGCCAGTAGGGGAAGTCTCAATCAGCCCCAGCATTTT. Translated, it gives CASRGSLNQPQHF. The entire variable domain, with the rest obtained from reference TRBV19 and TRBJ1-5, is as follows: DGGITQSPKYLFRKEGQNVTLSCEQNLNHDAMYWYRQDPGQGLRLIYYSQIVNDFQKGDIAEGYSVSREKKESFPLTVTSAQKNPTAFYLCASRGSLNQPQHFGDGTRLSIL.

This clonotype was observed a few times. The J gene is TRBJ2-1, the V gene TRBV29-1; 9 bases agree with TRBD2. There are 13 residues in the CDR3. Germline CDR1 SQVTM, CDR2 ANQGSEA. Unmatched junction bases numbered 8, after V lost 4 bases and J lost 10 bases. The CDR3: CSVVAGGLGEQFF. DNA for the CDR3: TGCAGCGTTGTTGCGGGAGGGCTAGGGGAGCAGTTCTTC.

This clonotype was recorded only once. The CDR3 DNA is TGTGCCAGCAGTGAACCCCCGGGCGGTAGGTACGATCAGCCCCAGCATTTT. Translating it yields CASSEPPGGRYDQPQHF. The rearrangement links TRBV6-1 to TRBJ1-5; D gene unclear. The CDR3 runs 17 residues. Trimming shortened V by 2 bases and J by 5 bases, and 19 bases separated the two germline ends. The germline CDR1 and CDR2 sequences are MNHNS and SASEGT.

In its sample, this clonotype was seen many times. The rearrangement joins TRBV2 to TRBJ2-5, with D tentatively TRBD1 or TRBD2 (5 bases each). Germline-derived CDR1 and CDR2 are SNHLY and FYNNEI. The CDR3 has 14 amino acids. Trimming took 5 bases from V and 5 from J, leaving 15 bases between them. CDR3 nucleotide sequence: TGTGCCAGCAGTAGCCGGGGCGCAGGGGAGACCCAGTACTTC. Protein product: CASSSRGAGETQYF.

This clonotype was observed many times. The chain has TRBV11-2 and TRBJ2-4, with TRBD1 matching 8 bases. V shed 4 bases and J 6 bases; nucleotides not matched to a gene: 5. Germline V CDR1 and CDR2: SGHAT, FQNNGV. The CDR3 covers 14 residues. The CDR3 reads CASSSTGQGNIQYF. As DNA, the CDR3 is TGTGCCAGCAGCTCAACAGGACAGGGAAACATTCAGTACTTC.

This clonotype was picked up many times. CDR3 loop: CASRSPGANVLTF. CDR3 DNA sequence: TGTGCCAGCAGATCGCCCGGGGCCAACGTCCTGACTTTC. J is TRBJ2-6 and V is TRBV28; no clear D gene. With 6 bases removed from V and 4 bases from J, the gap between germline ends came to 7 bases. Germline loops: CDR1 MDHEN, CDR2 SYDVKM. CDR3 length: 13 amino acids.

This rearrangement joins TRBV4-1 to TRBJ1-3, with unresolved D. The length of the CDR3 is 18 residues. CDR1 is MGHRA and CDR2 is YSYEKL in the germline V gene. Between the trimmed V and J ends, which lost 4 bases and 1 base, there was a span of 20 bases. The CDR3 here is CASSRQPRPFGSGNTIYF. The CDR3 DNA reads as TGCGCCAGCAGCCGCCAACCTCGACCGTTCGGGTCTGGAAACACCATATATTTT.

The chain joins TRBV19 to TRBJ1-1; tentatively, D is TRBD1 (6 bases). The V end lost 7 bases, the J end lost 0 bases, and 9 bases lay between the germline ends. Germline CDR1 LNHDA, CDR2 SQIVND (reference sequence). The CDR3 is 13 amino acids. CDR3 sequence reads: CASIGDMNTEAFF. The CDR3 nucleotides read TGTGCCAGTATTGGGGACATGAACACTGAAGCTTTCTTT.

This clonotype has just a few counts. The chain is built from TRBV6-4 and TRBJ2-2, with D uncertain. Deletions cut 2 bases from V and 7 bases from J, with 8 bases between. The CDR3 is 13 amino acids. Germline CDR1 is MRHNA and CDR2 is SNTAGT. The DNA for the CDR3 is TGTGCCAGCAGTGACCAGCAAGGCGGGGAGCTGTTTTTT. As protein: CASSDQQGGELFF.

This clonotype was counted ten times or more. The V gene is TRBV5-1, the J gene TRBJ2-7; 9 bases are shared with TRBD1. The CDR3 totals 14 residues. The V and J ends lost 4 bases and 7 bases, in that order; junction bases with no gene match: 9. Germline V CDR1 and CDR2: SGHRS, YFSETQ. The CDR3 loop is CASSKQGAQREQYF. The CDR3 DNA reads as TGCGCCAGCAGCAAACAGGGGGCCCAGCGGGAGCAGTACTTC.

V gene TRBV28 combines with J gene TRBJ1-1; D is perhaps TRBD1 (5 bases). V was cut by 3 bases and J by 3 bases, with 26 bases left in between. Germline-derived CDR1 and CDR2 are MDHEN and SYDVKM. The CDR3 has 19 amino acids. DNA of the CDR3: TGTGCCAGCAGTTTTCCATATGGCGGGACGGGGATTAGGTACACTGAAGCTTTCTTT. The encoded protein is CASSFPYGGTGIRYTEAFF.

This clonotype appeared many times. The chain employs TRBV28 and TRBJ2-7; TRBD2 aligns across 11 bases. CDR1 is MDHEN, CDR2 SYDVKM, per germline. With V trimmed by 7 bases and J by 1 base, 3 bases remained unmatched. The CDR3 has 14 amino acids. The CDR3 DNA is TGTGCCAGCACTACTAGCGGGAGTTCCTACGAGCAGTACTTC. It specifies CASTTSGSSYEQYF.

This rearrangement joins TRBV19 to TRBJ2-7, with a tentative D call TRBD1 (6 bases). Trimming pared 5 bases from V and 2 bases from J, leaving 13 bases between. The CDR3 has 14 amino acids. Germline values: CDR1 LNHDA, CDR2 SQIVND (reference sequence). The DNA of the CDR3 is TGTGCCAGTAGTCTTCGGGACACTCCCTACGAGCAGTACTTC. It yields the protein CASSLRDTPYEQYF.

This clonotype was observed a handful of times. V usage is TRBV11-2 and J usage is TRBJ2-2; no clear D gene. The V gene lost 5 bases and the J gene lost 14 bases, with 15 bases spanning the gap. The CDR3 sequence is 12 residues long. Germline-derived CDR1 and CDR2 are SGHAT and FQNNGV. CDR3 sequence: CASSPDGGLLFF. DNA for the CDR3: TGTGCCAGCAGCCCGGATGGCGGCTTACTGTTTTTT. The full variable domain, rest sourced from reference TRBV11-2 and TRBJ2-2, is EAGVAQSPRYKIIEKRQSVAFWCNPISGHATLYWYQQILGQGPKLLIQFQNNGVVDDSQLPKDRFSAERLKGVDSTLKIQPAKLEDSAVYLCASSPDGGLLFFGEGSRLTVL.

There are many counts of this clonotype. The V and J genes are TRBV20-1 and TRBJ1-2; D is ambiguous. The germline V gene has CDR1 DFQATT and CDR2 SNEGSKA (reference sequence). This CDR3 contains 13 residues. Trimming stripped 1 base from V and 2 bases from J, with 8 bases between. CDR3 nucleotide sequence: TGCAGTGCTAGAGTGGAGAGCAACTATGGCTACACCTTC. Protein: CSARVESNYGYTF.

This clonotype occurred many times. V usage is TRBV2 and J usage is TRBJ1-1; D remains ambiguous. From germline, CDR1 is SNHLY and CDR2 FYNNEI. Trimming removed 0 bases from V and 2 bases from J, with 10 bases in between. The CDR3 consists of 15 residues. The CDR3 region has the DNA TGTGCCAGCAGTGAAGCGTTAAGTATCAACACTGAAGCTTTCTTT. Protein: CASSEALSINTEAFF. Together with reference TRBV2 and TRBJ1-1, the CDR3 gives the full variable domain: EPEVTQTPSHQVTQMGQEVILRCVPISNHLYFYWYRQILGQKVEFLVSFYNNEISEKSEIFDDQFSVERPDGSNFTLKIRSTKLEDSAMYFCASSEALSINTEAFFGQGTRLTVV.

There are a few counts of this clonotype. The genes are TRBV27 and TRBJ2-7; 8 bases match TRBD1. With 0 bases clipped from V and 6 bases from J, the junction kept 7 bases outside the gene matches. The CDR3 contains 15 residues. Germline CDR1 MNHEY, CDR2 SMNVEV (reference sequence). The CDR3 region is CASSLSTGGALEQYF. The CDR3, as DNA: TGTGCCAGCAGTTTATCAACAGGGGGTGCCCTCGAGCAGTACTTC.